These 27 T cell receptor beta chains were sequenced from one sample in a study of shared clonotypes between healthy human individuals. Sequenced by immunoSEQ multiplex PCR; TCRdb stores in-frame clones only, minus some. This sample carries about 380,000 clones, 96% of them seen once, and the ten largest clones take about 0.32%. Sequencing was performed on memory CD8+ T cells sorted from blood. Stated subset: CD45RO+ cells pooled with CCR7-negative TemRA cells. These receptors originate from a man aged 25 to 40 in good health.

This clone was seen only once. The genes are TRBV5-1 and TRBJ2-1; TRBD2 matches at 8 bases. With V trimmed by 4 bases and J by 4 bases, 7 bases remained unmatched. Per the germline V gene, CDR1 is SGHRS and CDR2 is YFSETQ. This CDR3 is built from 15 residues. As DNA, the CDR3 is TGCGCCAGCAGCCCGGTAGCGGGACAATACAATGAGCAGTTCTTC. Translated: CASSPVAGQYNEQFF.

The chain uses TRBV7-2 and TRBJ2-1, with D tentatively TRBD2 (5 bases). The CDR3 covers 17 residues. Trimming took 3 bases from V and 2 from J, leaving 17 bases between them. Germline V gene lookup returns CDR1 SGHTA and CDR2 FQGNSA. The CDR3 here is CASSLPGSSLTYNEQFF. The CDR3 coding sequence is TGTGCCAGCAGCTTGCCTGGGAGTAGCCTAACCTACAATGAGCAGTTCTTC.

The chain combines TRBV19 with TRBJ1-1; tentative D call: TRBD1 (5 bases). CDR1 is LNHDA, CDR2 SQIVND, per germline (reference sequence). This CDR3 spans 11 amino acids. V was shortened by 7 bases and J by 10 bases, with 13 bases between the two germline ends. This chain's CDR3 is CASKYQGGAFF. The CDR3 DNA sequence: TGTGCCAGTAAGTATCAGGGAGGAGCTTTCTTT.

The J gene is TRBJ2-4, the V gene TRBV7-9, with D hard to call. V was trimmed by 6 bases and J by 0 bases, leaving 15 bases between them. The CDR3 has 16 amino acids. CDR1 is SEHNR, CDR2 FQNEAQ, per germline (reference sequence). Written as DNA, the CDR3 is TGTGCCAGCAGTCAAATCGTTGGAATAGCCAAAAACATTCAGTACTTC. Amino acid sequence: CASSQIVGIAKNIQYF.

CDR3 region: CASSRGGPEQFF. DNA for the CDR3: TGCGCCAGCAGCAGGGGGGGCCCCGAGCAGTTCTTC. V and J are TRBV4-1 and TRBJ2-1; tentatively, D is TRBD2 (7 bases). CDR1 is MGHRA, CDR2 YSYEKL, per germline. The CDR3 has 12 amino acids. With 5 bases removed from V and 10 bases from J, the gap between germline ends came to 12 bases.

J is TRBJ2-7 and V is TRBV28; 12 bases agree with TRBD1. V lost 6 bases and J lost 0; bases outside the gene matches: 9. Per the germline V gene, CDR1 is MDHEN and CDR2 is SYDVKM. The CDR3 totals 17 residues. The CDR3 DNA sequence: TGTGCCAGCAGACGGGACAGGGGGCTTTTAAGCTCCTACGAGCAGTACTTC. As protein: CASRRDRGLLSSYEQYF.

This clone was seen a few times. The V gene is TRBV7-9, the J gene TRBJ1-4; 12 bases match TRBD1. The CDR3 extends over 14 amino acids. The germline gives CDR1 SEHNR, CDR2 FQNEAQ (reference sequence). V trimming: 5 bases; J trimming: 6 bases; junction bases outside the gene matches: 1. The CDR3 here is CASSRDRGHEKLFF. For the CDR3, the DNA is TGTGCCAGCAGCCGGGACAGGGGGCATGAAAAACTGTTTTTT.

The chain links TRBV18 to TRBJ2-1; TRBD1 or TRBD2 may be the D gene (6 bases each). Between the trimmed V and J ends, which lost 3 bases and 9 bases, there was a span of 24 bases. Germline-derived CDR1 and CDR2 are KGHSH and LQKENI. There are 17 residues in the CDR3. The chain's CDR3 is CASSPQTDRPLGGEQFF. In nucleotides, the CDR3 is TGTGCCAGCTCACCCCAAACTGACAGGCCACTGGGGGGTGAGCAGTTCTTC.

The V and J genes are TRBV10-3 and TRBJ2-3, with a possible D match to TRBD2 (6 bases). Germline loops: CDR1 ENHRY, CDR2 SYGVKD. The CDR3 has 15 amino acids. V was trimmed by 10 bases and J by 0 bases, leaving 17 bases between them. Here the CDR3 DNA reads TGTGCCACGGGAAAAGCGGGCGGTAGCACAGATACGCAGTATTTT. This sequence encodes CATGKAGGSTDTQYF.

This CDR3 reads CSVVADRGLSGANVLTF. The CDR3 DNA follows: TGCAGCGTTGTCGCGGACAGGGGACTCTCTGGGGCCAACGTCCTGACTTTC. J is TRBJ2-6 and V is TRBV29-1; TRBD1 matches at 9 bases. CDR3 size: 17 residues. Germline lookup yields CDR1 SQVTM and CDR2 ANQGSEA. V lost 4 bases to trimming and J lost 0 bases; unmatched junction nucleotides: 7.

The chain joins TRBV7-9 to TRBJ2-1, with a weak D call TRBD2 (6 bases). The V gene's germline CDR1 is SEHNR and CDR2 FQNEAQ (reference sequence). This CDR3 region has 14 residues. Trimming cost V 3 bases and J 4 bases, with 10 bases left between them. For the CDR3, the DNA is TGTGCCAGCAGCTTCACTGCGGGATACAATGAGCAGTTCTTC. Encoded protein: CASSFTAGYNEQFF.

As concerns this clone: A junction boundary mismatches the germline segment, possibly from a read error. CDR3 sequence: CPRGQDQPQHF. The CDR3 region has the DNA TGTCCCAGGGGGCAGGATCAGCCCCAGCATTTT. The chain employs TRBV28 and TRBJ1-5, with 8 bases matching TRBD1. This CDR3 comprises 11 residues. The V gene's germline CDR1 is MDHEN and CDR2 SYDVKM.

This rearrangement joins TRBV28 to TRBJ1-2, with D possibly TRBD1 on 5 matching bases. Between the trimmed V and J ends, which lost 6 bases and 2 bases, there was a span of 19 bases. The CDR3 length is 16 residues. Germline CDR1 is MDHEN and CDR2 is SYDVKM. DNA of the CDR3: TGTGCCAGCAGCTACCTACCTTCGGGGGGGAACTATGGCTACACCTTC. This gives the protein CASSYLPSGGNYGYTF.

The rearrangement links TRBV28 to TRBJ1-4; D is unclear. Germline CDR1 is MDHEN and CDR2 is SYDVKM. The V end lost 5 bases, the J end lost 3 bases, and 19 bases lay between the germline ends. The length of the CDR3 is 17 residues. The CDR3 DNA reads as TGTGCCAGCAGTAGGAACGGTGAGACGGAGTCTAATGAAAAACTGTTTTTT. Amino acids: CASSRNGETESNEKLFF.

This chain links TRBV12-5 with TRBJ2-5; perhaps TRBD2 as D (6 bases). The CDR3 extends over 15 amino acids. Germline lookup yields CDR1 LGHNT and CDR2 FRNRAP. The ends were cut back, 2 bases at V and 1 base at J, with 11 bases in the middle. DNA of the CDR3: TGTGCTAGTGGTTTGCTCCTAGCGCTCCAAGAGACCCAGTACTTC. Residues: CASGLLLALQETQYF.

As to this clone: The sample has other DNA sequences that encode this CDR3 too. The chain links TRBV5-1 to TRBJ1-2; D not certain. V lost 0 bases and J lost 7, with 7 bases in between. The CDR3 covers 12 residues. The germline V gene encodes CDR1 SGHRS and CDR2 YFSETQ. In nucleotides, the CDR3 is TGCGCCAGCAGCTTGGTCGGCAGTGGCTACACCTTC. Its protein is CASSLVGSGYTF.

The chain has TRBV5-4 and TRBJ1-5; tentative D call: TRBD1 (6 bases). V gave up 5 bases and J gave up 4 bases, with 10 bases separating them. The CDR3 consists of 13 residues. CDR1 and CDR2 from the germline V gene are SGHNT and YYREEE (reference sequence). Written as DNA, the CDR3 is TGTGCCAGCAGGTCGGGGACAAATCAGCCCCAGCATTTT. Protein product: CASRSGTNQPQHF.

V and J are TRBV7-2 and TRBJ2-5; tentatively, D is TRBD1 (5 bases). The V and J ends lost 5 bases and 5 bases respectively, with 12 bases between them. Looked up from germline, CDR1 is SGHTA and CDR2 is FQGNSA. The CDR3 extends over 13 amino acids. The CDR3 here is CASSARPGETQYF. In nucleotides, the CDR3 is TGTGCCAGCAGCGCCCGGCCAGGGGAGACCCAGTACTTC.

The chain employs TRBV5-5 and TRBJ2-7; possible D gene TRBD2, 5 bases. In germline, CDR1 is SGHKS, CDR2 YYEKEE (reference sequence). The CDR3 sequence is 13 residues long. The V gene lost 4 bases and the J gene lost 3 bases, with 11 bases spanning the gap. CDR3 coding DNA: TGTGCCAGCAGCCGGGGAGTGATCTACGAGCAGTACTTC. It is translated as CASSRGVIYEQYF.

The chain recombines TRBV9 with TRBJ2-2, with a possible D match to TRBD2 (7 bases). This CDR3 comprises 14 residues. Germline V gene sequence: CDR1 SGDLS, CDR2 YYNGEE. V was cut by 3 bases and J by 6 bases, with 12 bases left in between. The CDR3 region has the DNA TGTGCCAGCAGCGGCAGGGGAGGGGCCGGGGAGCTGTTTTTT. It specifies CASSGRGGAGELFF.

Details on this clone: This same CDR3 is encoded by further DNA sequences in the sample. This chain connects TRBV4-1 to TRBJ2-1; a possible D gene is TRBD2 (5 bases). The CDR3 covers 15 residues. Germline CDR1 reads MGHRA; CDR2 reads YSYEKL. V was cut by 3 bases and J by 1 base, with 10 bases left in between. The DNA for the CDR3 is TGCGCCAGCAGCCACGGACTGCTATCCTACAATGAGCAGTTCTTC. This translates into CASSHGLLSYNEQFF.

The count of this clone is one. The rearrangement uses TRBV5-4 and TRBJ2-7, with TRBD2 matching over 7 bases. Germline V CDR1 and CDR2: SGHNT, YYREEE (reference sequence). Unmatched junction bases numbered 4, after V lost 0 bases and J lost 1 base. This CDR3 contains 15 residues. The CDR3 DNA reads TGTGCCAGCAGCTTGGGAACTAGCGCATCCTACGAGCAGTACTTC. Amino acid sequence: CASSLGTSASYEQYF. Full variable domain (missing parts from reference TRBV5-4 and TRBJ2-7): ETGVTQSPTHLIKTRGQQVTLRCSSQSGHNTVSWYQQALGQGPQFIFQYYREEENGRGNFPPRFSGLQFPNYSSELNVNALELDDSALYLCASSLGTSASYEQYFGPGTRLTVT.

This clone was detected only once. The V call is TRBV10-3, the J call TRBJ2-7; D remains ambiguous. Germline V gives CDR1 ENHRY, CDR2 SYGVKD. Trimming stripped 9 bases from V and 0 bases from J, with 18 bases between. CDR3 length: 15 residues. Here the CDR3 DNA reads TGTGCCATGGGATCTAATTACTTAAGCTCCTACGAGCAGTACTTC. It is translated as CAMGSNYLSSYEQYF.

The chain couples TRBV4-2 to TRBJ2-5; 9 bases are shared with TRBD2. The J segment lost 5 bases and the V segment lost 4 bases, leaving 8 bases of the junction unmatched. CDR1 and CDR2 from the germline V gene are LGHNA and YNFKEQ. The CDR3 has 15 amino acids. The CDR3 coding sequence is TGTGCCAGCAGCCCTAGCGGGGCAGCCCTCGAGACCCAGTACTTC. Its protein is CASSPSGAALETQYF.

This sequence joins TRBV6-1 and TRBJ2-7; D may correspond to TRBD1 or TRBD2 (5 bases each). The CDR3 consists of 14 residues. V was shortened by 6 bases and J by 0 bases, with 12 bases between the two germline ends. The germline CDR1 and CDR2 sequences are MNHNS and SASEGT. Written as DNA, the CDR3 is TGTGCCAGCAGACCAATGGGGGTCTCCTACGAGCAGTACTTC. Translation gives CASRPMGVSYEQYF.

This rearrangement joins TRBV25-1 to TRBJ1-6, with TRBD1 matching 8 bases. The germline V gene encodes CDR1 MGHDK and CDR2 SYGVNS. This CDR3 is built from 15 residues. Trimming removed 6 bases from V and 4 bases from J; junction bases left unmatched: 5. For the CDR3, the DNA is TGTGCCAGCAGCGCCACAGGGGGGTATAATTCACCCCTCCACTTT. This sequence encodes CASSATGGYNSPLHF. Using reference TRBV25-1 and TRBJ1-6 for the parts outside the CDR3, the full variable domain is EADIYQTPRYLVIGTGKKITLECSQTMGHDKMYWYQQDPGMELHLIHYSYGVNSTEKGDLSSESTVSRIRTEHFPLTLESARPSHTSQYLCASSATGGYNSPLHFGNGTRLTVT.

This clone has only one observation. The sample has other DNA sequences that encode this CDR3 too. The chain couples TRBV9 to TRBJ1-2, with 9 bases that match TRBD1. V was clipped by 2 bases and J by 5 bases; unmatched bases: 1. The CDR3 spans 13 residues. CDR1 and CDR2 from the germline V gene are SGDLS and YYNGEE. CDR3 in amino acids: CASSVGTGYGYTF. CDR3 bases: TGTGCCAGCAGCGTCGGGACAGGGTATGGCTACACCTTC. Full variable domain (outside the CDR3, taken from reference TRBV9 and TRBJ1-2): DSGVTQTPKHLITATGQRVTLRCSPRSGDLSVYWYQQSLDQGLQFLIQYYNGEERAKGNILERFSAQQFPDLHSELNLSSLELGDSALYFCASSVGTGYGYTFGSGTRLTVV.